What follows are 21 T cell receptor beta chains derived from one specimen sequenced in a study of blood T cells in healthy people across ages. Then a second PCR, running about 6 to 12 cycles, was carried out with a sample-barcoded 5' primer and a J-beta primer mix. TCRdb reanalysed the 5' RACE reads using MiXCR and keeps one entry per CDR3 protein. This sample has approximately 1,100,000 distinct CDR3 sequences, with more than 35% found just once. The sequenced sample consisted of blood. The receptor set was obtained from a woman aged 55-69 years in good health.

This clonotype showed up just a few times. The V call is TRBV14, the J call TRBJ2-7; TRBD2 matches 10 bases. Unmatched junction bases numbered 18, after V lost 0 bases and J lost 7 bases. The CDR3 totals 19 residues. Germline CDR1 SGHDN, CDR2 FVKESK. CDR3 sequence (DNA): TGTGCCAGCAGCCAAGAGGGTATTGTGGCTAGCGGGAGACTGGGGGAGCAGTACTTC. Its protein product is CASSQEGIVASGRLGEQYF.

As regards this clonotype: Sequence at one end of the junction differs from germline and may be a read error. The chain joins TRBV6-5 to TRBJ2-6; D gene uncertain. Per the germline V gene, CDR1 is MNHEY and CDR2 is SVGAGI. The CDR3 spans 19 residues. The CDR3 nucleotides are TGTGACAGCAGTTACTTGTTTGCAGGTTCGGGCTCTGGGGCCAACGTCCTGACTTTC. Residues: CDSSYLFAGSGSGANVLTF.

The chain combines TRBV27 with TRBJ2-5; 12 bases line up with TRBD2. The V gene end was trimmed by 4 bases and the J gene end by 11 bases; junction bases not matched to a gene: 17. The CDR3 length is 17 residues. Germline assignment: CDR1 MNHEY and CDR2 SMNVEV (reference sequence). CDR3 sequence: CASSYQTSGSVFLEQYF. In nucleotides, the CDR3 is TGTGCCAGCAGTTACCAGACTAGCGGGAGTGTATTTCTGGAGCAGTACTTC.

V usage is TRBV10-3 and J usage is TRBJ1-1; 8 bases line up with TRBD1. The CDR3 contains 14 residues. Unmatched junction bases numbered 8, after V lost 10 bases and J lost 1 base. CDR1 and CDR2 (germline): ENHRY, SYGVKD. This CDR3 reads CATSRGQGNTEAFF. CDR3 bases: TGTGCCACGTCAAGAGGACAGGGGAACACTGAAGCTTTCTTT.

This sequence joins TRBV5-1 and TRBJ2-4, with D tentatively TRBD1 (7 bases). The CDR3 has 13 amino acids. The V end lost 3 bases, the J end lost 8 bases, and 12 bases lay between the germline ends. Germline values: CDR1 SGHRS, CDR2 YFSETQ. CDR3 sequence (DNA): TGCGCCAGCAGCTCCGACAGGGAGGACATTCAGTACTTC. Protein product: CASSSDREDIQYF.

This chain uses TRBV6-5 with TRBJ1-1; maybe TRBD1 (5 bases). CDR1 is MNHEY, CDR2 SVGAGI, per germline. The length of the CDR3 is 15 residues. V lost 4 bases, J lost 1 base, and 13 bases lay in between. CDR3 DNA sequence: TGTGCCAGCAGTTCTACTAGGGGACGGAACACTGAAGCTTTCTTT. Amino acid sequence: CASSSTRGRNTEAFF.

J is TRBJ2-2 and V is TRBV7-9; no firm D call. The germline CDR1 and CDR2 sequences are SEHNR and FQNEAQ (reference sequence). CDR3 size: 12 residues. V lost 3 bases and J lost 7, with 6 bases in between. CDR3 DNA sequence: TGTGCCAGCAGCTTCGCCAACGGGGAGCTGTTTTTT. Translating gives CASSFANGELFF.

This chain uses TRBV2 with TRBJ2-3; 10 bases are a match to TRBD1. CDR3 size: 19 residues. After removal of 6 bases from V and 2 bases from J, the junction contained 17 bases not matched to a gene. The germline CDR1 and CDR2 sequences are SNHLY and FYNNEI. The CDR3 region is CASSEPGQGPTLVTDTQYF. Written as DNA, the CDR3 is TGTGCCAGCAGCGAACCGGGACAGGGGCCCACACTAGTCACAGATACGCAGTATTTT.

As to this clonotype: A much larger clone sits a single nucleotide away, making a read error possible. V and J are TRBV4-2 and TRBJ2-7; 12 nucleotides agree with TRBD1. The CDR3 consists of 16 residues. The J segment lost 7 bases and the V segment lost 3 bases, leaving 10 bases of the junction unmatched. From germline, CDR1 is LGHNA and CDR2 YNFKEQ. The CDR3 region is CASSHGTGGLSNEQYF. The CDR3 nucleotides are TGTGCCAGCAGCCACGGGACAGGGGGCTTGAGTAATGAGCAGTACTTC.

This clonotype was observed a handful of times. The chain is built from TRBV6-5 and TRBJ2-7; possibly TRBD1 for D (5 bases). This CDR3 has 14 amino acids. The V end lost 8 bases, the J end lost 3 bases, and 17 bases lay between the germline ends. Germline-derived CDR1 and CDR2 are MNHEY and SVGAGI. CDR3 coding DNA: TGTGCCAGCTCCCCAGGGCAAGAATACTACGAGCAGTACTTC. This codes for CASSPGQEYYEQYF.

There are a few counts of this clonotype. The gene calls are TRBV6-2 or TRBV6-3 and TRBJ2-7, with D hard to call. CDR1 MNHEY and CDR2 SVGEGT come from the germline V gene. V was cut by 6 bases and J by 7 bases, with 13 bases left in between. This CDR3 comprises 12 residues. The DNA for the CDR3 is TGTGCCAGCAGCGTTCGGGCTTGGGAGCAGTACTTC. Its translation is CASSVRAWEQYF.

This clonotype was observed a handful of times. The chain couples TRBV3-1 to TRBJ1-6; D is ambiguous. Between the trimmed V and J ends, which lost 1 base and 8 bases, there was a span of 9 bases. The length of the CDR3 is 14 residues. Germline-derived CDR1 and CDR2 are LGHDT and YNNKEL (reference sequence). The chain's CDR3 is CASSQGLNYSPLHF. CDR3 coding DNA: TGTGCCAGCAGCCAAGGACTTAACTATTCACCCCTCCACTTT.

This clonotype was found once. The chain has TRBV11-2 and TRBJ2-1; TRBD2 aligns across 13 bases. The CDR3 extends over 15 amino acids. Per germline, CDR1 SGHAT and CDR2 FQNNGV. Trimming took 5 bases from V and 12 from J; bases not matched to a gene: 10. The CDR3 loop reads CASSGPGLAGMGQFF. For the CDR3, the DNA is TGTGCCAGCAGCGGACCGGGACTAGCGGGAATGGGGCAGTTCTTC.

The chain employs TRBV29-1 and TRBJ2-1, with 8 bases identical to TRBD2. With 5 bases clipped from V and 2 bases from J, the junction kept 5 bases outside the gene matches. CDR3 size: 14 residues. CDR1 and CDR2 from the germline V gene are SQVTM and ANQGSEA. DNA of the CDR3: TGCAGCGTTAGTAGCGGGAATACCTACAATGAGCAGTTCTTC. It is translated as CSVSSGNTYNEQFF.

CDR3 sequence reads: CATTLYRDGSYEQYF. The CDR3 coding sequence is TGTGCCACCACCCTTTACCGGGACGGCTCCTACGAGCAGTACTTC. The V and J genes are TRBV6-1 and TRBJ2-7, with D perhaps matching TRBD1 or TRBD2 (5 bases each). The CDR3 is 15 amino acids. CDR1 and CDR2 (germline): MNHNS, SASEGT. V was trimmed by 10 bases and J by 0 bases, leaving 19 bases between them.

J is TRBJ2-7 and V is TRBV6-2 or TRBV6-3; 8 nucleotides match TRBD2. J was trimmed by 2 bases and V by 6 bases; bases with no gene match: 9. Germline CDR1 is MNHEY and CDR2 is SVGEGT. CDR3 length: 15 amino acids. This CDR3 reads CASSGPSGPPYEQYF. In nucleotides, the CDR3 is TGTGCCAGCAGCGGCCCTAGCGGGCCGCCCTACGAGCAGTACTTC.

The V gene is TRBV29-1, the J gene TRBJ1-1, with D perhaps matching TRBD1 (5 bases). CDR1 is SQVTM, CDR2 ANQGSEA, per germline. The V end lost 6 bases, the J end lost 4 bases, and 15 bases lay between the germline ends. The CDR3 is made up of 13 amino acids. CDR3 nucleotides: TGCAGCGTGGCTGACAGTATAGTCACTGAAGCTTTCTTT. Residues: CSVADSIVTEAFF.

This clonotype was recorded only once. At one end the junction does not follow the germline gene, possibly because of a read error. J is TRBJ2-5 and V is TRBV6-2 or TRBV6-3; unclear D gene. CDR3 length equals 12 residues. CDR1 is MNHEY, CDR2 SVGEGT, per germline. This chain's CDR3 is CVSSYPEYEQYF. The CDR3 DNA is TGTGTCAGCAGTTACCCGGAGTATGAGCAGTACTTC.

Ten or more counts support this clonotype. CDR3 in amino acids: CASSFAGKEQYF. CDR3 bases: TGCGCCAGCAGCTTCGCGGGAAAGGAGCAGTACTTC. V usage is TRBV5-1 and J usage is TRBJ2-7; D might be TRBD2 (6 bases). The CDR3 loop spans 12 amino acids. V was shortened by 2 bases and J by 7 bases, with 10 bases between the two germline ends. Germline V gene lookup returns CDR1 SGHRS and CDR2 YFSETQ.

V is TRBV6-4 and J is TRBJ2-1; D is unresolved. Germline assignment: CDR1 MRHNA and CDR2 SNTAGT. Trimming removed 4 bases at V and 7 bases at J, with 11 bases between. There are 13 residues in the CDR3. This CDR3 is CASSGFYGNEQFF. The CDR3 nucleotides are TGTGCCAGCAGTGGCTTCTACGGGAATGAGCAGTTCTTC.

The chain has TRBV5-1 and TRBJ2-1, with unresolved D. There are 16 residues in the CDR3. Germline V lookup: CDR1 SGHRS, CDR2 YFSETQ. Trimming took 5 bases from V and 0 from J, leaving 15 bases between them. The CDR3 DNA sequence: TGCGCCAGCAGTCCCATCACCGGCCGCTCCTACAATGAGCAGTTCTTC. Residues: CASSPITGRSYNEQFF.